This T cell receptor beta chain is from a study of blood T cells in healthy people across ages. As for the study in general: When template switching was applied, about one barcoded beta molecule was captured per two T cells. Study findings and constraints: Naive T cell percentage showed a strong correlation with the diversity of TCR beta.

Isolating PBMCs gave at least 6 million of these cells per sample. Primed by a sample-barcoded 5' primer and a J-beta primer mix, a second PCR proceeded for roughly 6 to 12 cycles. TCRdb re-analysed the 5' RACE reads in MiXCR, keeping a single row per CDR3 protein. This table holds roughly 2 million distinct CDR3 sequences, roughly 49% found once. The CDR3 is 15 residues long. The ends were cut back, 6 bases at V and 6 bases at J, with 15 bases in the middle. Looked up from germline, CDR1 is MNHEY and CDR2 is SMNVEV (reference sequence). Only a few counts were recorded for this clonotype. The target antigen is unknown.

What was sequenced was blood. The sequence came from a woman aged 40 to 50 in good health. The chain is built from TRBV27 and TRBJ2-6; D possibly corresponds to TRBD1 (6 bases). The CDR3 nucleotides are TGTGCCAGCAGCCCCAGGACAGTCGTGGCCAACGTCCTGACTTTC. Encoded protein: CASSPRTVVANVLTF. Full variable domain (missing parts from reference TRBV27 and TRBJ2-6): EAQVTQNPRYLITVTGKKLTVTCSQNMNHEYMSWYRQDPGLGLRQIYYSMNVEVTDKGDVPEGYKVSRKEKRNFPLILESPSPNQTSLYFCASSPRTVVANVLTFGAGSRLTVL.